The present T cell receptor (beta chain) was sequenced within a study of response to subunit inactivated influenza vaccine. The sample holds a few counts of this clonotype. V was shortened by 0 bases and J by 6 bases, with 6 bases between the two germline ends. The CDR3 runs to 14 residues. Germline assignment: CDR1 SGHDN and CDR2 FVKESK. Using its own MiXCR run on the RT-PCR reads, TCRdb lists one record per CDR3 protein. The sample records about 240,000 distinct CDR3 sequences, approximately 12% being singletons. V usage is TRBV14 and J usage is TRBJ1-6; D gene uncertain. The sequence was obtained from a man over 45 who received an inactivated influenza vaccine. The material was non-naive T cells sorted from PBMCs, obtained around 14 days before vaccination. CDR3 coding DNA: TGTGCCAGCAGCCAAGAAGTCCGTAATTCACCCCTCCACTTT. Translated: CASSQEVRNSPLHF.